A single T cell receptor (beta chain) is shown here with its context. This CDR3 is built from 14 residues. V shed 0 bases and J 5 bases; nucleotides not matched to a gene: 2. Germline assignment: CDR1 SGHRS and CDR2 YFSETQ. These data come from a study of blood T cell repertoires in COVID-19. Study context: Sources were T cells, B-cell-depleted T cells, or PBMCs; the material itself was cDNA or gDNA.

Only in-frame clones appear in the TCRdb table, and some are missing; sequencing was by immunoSEQ multiplex PCR. Of about half a million clones in the sample, roughly 85% are singletons; the top ten hold approximately 2.9%. The TCR originated in a human donor in a cohort sampled during active COVID-19. Sequencing was performed on peripheral blood. The chain is built from TRBV5-1 and TRBJ2-5; TRBD2 aligns across 9 bases. CDR3 amino acids: CASSLGSGSETQYF. The CDR3 bases are TGCGCCAGCAGCTTGGGTAGCGGGAGCGAGACCCAGTACTTC.